These 12 T cell receptor beta chains originate from one sample sequenced in a study of tumor-infiltrating lymphocytes in oesophageal squamous cell carcinoma. TCRdb itself ran the PCR reads through MiXCR, one entry per CDR3 protein. The profile shows 15,000 to 20,000 distinct CDR3 sequences, about 38% of them singletons. The source material was normal esophageal tissue next to the tumor. Source of these receptors: a male donor with esophageal squamous cell carcinoma.

V is TRBV11-2 and J is TRBJ2-3, with D possibly matching TRBD2 (7 bases). The J call could be wrong; TRBJ2-7 is a better fit for the DNA end. The CDR3 contains 15 residues. CDR1 is SGHAT, CDR2 FQNNGV, per germline. The CDR3 is CASSWRGGTVNEQYF. Here the CDR3 DNA reads TGTGCCAGCAGCTGGAGGGGGGGAACAGTCAATGAGCAGTACTTC.

This clonotype came up a few times. J is TRBJ2-1 and V is TRBV28; tentatively, D is TRBD1 or TRBD2 (5 bases each). V was cut by 10 bases and J by 5 bases, with 18 bases left in between. This CDR3 region has 14 residues. Per germline, CDR1 MDHEN and CDR2 SYDVKM. CDR3 sequence (DNA): TGTGCCACCCGAAAGGGGACGGAAAACAATGAGCAGTTCTTC. This translates into CATRKGTENNEQFF.

In its sample, this clonotype ranks as medium-sized (0.01 to 0.1%). This chain connects TRBV7-8 to TRBJ1-4; 8 bases are a match to TRBD1. Germline CDR1 and CDR2: SGHVS and FQNEAQ. Trimming cost V 6 bases and J 11 bases; bases outside gene matches: 5. CDR3 size: 12 residues. In DNA, the CDR3 is TGTGCCAGCAGGGAGACAGGGGATAAACTGTTTTTT. This encodes CASRETGDKLFF.

The V call is TRBV7-8, the J call TRBJ2-1; TRBD1 agrees at 7 bases. The CDR3 is 16 residues long. CDR1 SGHVS and CDR2 FQNEAQ come from the germline V gene. The V segment lost 5 bases and the J segment 6 bases; nucleotides outside the gene matches: 13. The CDR3 spells CASSAPGTVHLNEQFF. CDR3 in DNA: TGTGCCAGCAGCGCCCCCGGGACAGTCCACCTCAATGAGCAGTTCTTC.

The chain recombines TRBV18 with TRBJ1-1; D ambiguous. Trimming removed 0 bases at V and 5 bases at J, with 13 bases between. CDR3 length: 15 amino acids. Germline CDR1 reads KGHSH; CDR2 reads LQKENI. The CDR3 region is CASSPPSELGTEAFF. Here the CDR3 DNA reads TGTGCCAGCTCACCACCGTCGGAGCTAGGGACTGAAGCTTTCTTT.

The chain uses TRBV18 and TRBJ2-7; 9 bases are a match to TRBD1. TRBJ2-5 matches the DNA end more closely, so the J call is doubtful. The CDR3 sequence is 14 residues long. Germline-derived CDR1 and CDR2 are KGHSH and LQKENI. This chain's CDR3 is CASSPGQGRETQYF. In nucleotides, the CDR3 is TGTGCCAGCTCACCGGGACAGGGACGAGAGACCCAGTACTTC.

The rearrangement uses TRBV2 and TRBJ2-7, with 7 bases identical to TRBD1. CDR3 length: 14 amino acids. Looked up from germline, CDR1 is SNHLY and CDR2 is FYNNEI. The ends lost 5 bases at V and 1 base at J; junction bases unmatched: 5. The CDR3 DNA reads as TGTGCCAGCAGTCCGGACAGGACTTCCTACGAGCAGTACTTC. As protein: CASSPDRTSYEQYF.

Details on this clonotype: The final CDR3 position lacks the conserved phenylalanine or tryptophan, pointing to a likely read error. It is unclear where the CDR3 begins or ends on the DNA, so no DNA is shown, and the CDR3 is as TCRdb lists it. V and J are TRBV6-1 and TRBJ2-1; TRBD2, the D gene given by the table, was not confirmed from the DNA. With termini counted, the CDR3 has 15 amino acids. CDR1 is MNHNS, CDR2 SASEGT, per germline. CDR3 residues: CAIRPGTSNSTRSTS.

This chain links TRBV9 with TRBJ1-2; possible D gene TRBD1, 6 bases. V lost 4 bases to trimming and J lost 3 bases, with 16 bases between them. The CDR3 covers 15 residues. Germline values: CDR1 SGDLS, CDR2 YYNGEE. For the CDR3, the DNA is TGTGCCAGCAGCCCCCGGGACACGGATTACTATGGCTACACCTTC. Protein product: CASSPRDTDYYGYTF.

The chain recombines TRBV27 with TRBJ1-4, with D hard to call. CDR1 MNHEY and CDR2 SMNVEV come from the germline V gene (reference sequence). Trimming shortened V by 7 bases and J by 3 bases, and 12 bases separated the two germline ends. The CDR3 covers 14 residues. The DNA for the CDR3 is TGTGCCAGCAAGTTGGGGTACGCTAATGAAAAACTGTTTTTT. As protein: CASKLGYANEKLFF. Combining the CDR3 with reference TRBV27 and TRBJ1-4 gives the whole variable domain EAQVTQNPRYLITVTGKKLTVTCSQNMNHEYMSWYRQDPGLGLRQIYYSMNVEVTDKGDVPEGYKVSRKEKRNFPLILESPSPNQTSLYFCASKLGYANEKLFFGSGTQLSVL.

This clonotype was seen more than once but under ten times. Since the CDR3 does not end with the conserved phenylalanine or tryptophan, this likely comes from a read error. It is unclear where the CDR3 begins or ends on the DNA, so no DNA is shown, and the CDR3 is as TCRdb lists it. The rearrangement links TRBV28 to TRBJ2-7; the tabulated D call, TRBD1, remains unverified against the DNA. Germline lookup yields CDR1 MDHEN and CDR2 SYDVKM. Termini included, the CDR3 measures 17 amino acids. CDR3 sequence reads: CASRLGGGLVNGYTFGS.

V and J are TRBV7-2 and TRBJ2-3; the D gene is possibly TRBD2 (5 bases). There are 16 residues in the CDR3. The germline V and J ends were trimmed by 5 bases and 2 bases, with 17 bases remaining between them. The germline gives CDR1 SGHTA, CDR2 FQGNSA. The CDR3 bases are TGTGCCAGCAGCCCAGACTCCAGCGGTTACACAGATACGCAGTATTTT. It is translated as CASSPDSSGYTDTQYF.